The T cell receptor beta chain under discussion was sequenced for a study of early T cells in non-severe SARS-CoV-2 infection. This clonotype showed up just a few times. TCRdb processed the 5' RACE reads anew with MiXCR; each CDR3 protein has one entry. The sample consists of about 89,000 distinct CDR3 sequences, 16% of them appearing once. J gave up 2 bases and V 4 bases, and 4 bases lay outside the gene matches. Germline-derived CDR1 and CDR2 are KGHDR and SFDVKD. The CDR3 has 17 amino acids. This receptor was taken from an adult who was a healthcare worker with PCR-confirmed SARS-CoV-2 infection or an uninfected control (not recorded which). Sequences were derived from whole blood, sampled at baseline. V gene TRBV24-1 combines with J gene TRBJ2-2; TRBD1 matches 12 bases. The CDR3, as DNA: TGTGCCACCAGTGACTCCGGGACAGGGGGCAACACCGGGGAGCTGTTTTTT. Protein: CATSDSGTGGNTGELFF.